The entry below gives a single T cell receptor beta chain sequence along with its context. CDR1 is SGHNT, CDR2 YYREEE, per germline (reference sequence). CDR3 length: 16 residues. J was trimmed by 4 bases and V by 1 base; bases with no gene match: 10. As every portion of the isolated RNA was reverse transcribed, the sequencing read expressed TCRB transcripts. The repertoire was sequenced with immunoSEQ multiplex PCR; TCRdb's copy has only in-frame clones and lacks some. The table has a few hundred thousand clones, about 14% seen once. The sample comes from a study of beta chain features in type 1 diabetes.

Sequencing was carried out using naive CD4+ T cells from blood. The clonotype originates from a woman younger than 35 in good health. This rearrangement joins TRBV5-4 to TRBJ2-7; 8 bases are shared with TRBD1. For the CDR3, the DNA is TGTGCCAGCAGCTTGACCCCGGGACAGGCAGCTTACGAGCAGTACTTC. Amino acids: CASSLTPGQAAYEQYF.